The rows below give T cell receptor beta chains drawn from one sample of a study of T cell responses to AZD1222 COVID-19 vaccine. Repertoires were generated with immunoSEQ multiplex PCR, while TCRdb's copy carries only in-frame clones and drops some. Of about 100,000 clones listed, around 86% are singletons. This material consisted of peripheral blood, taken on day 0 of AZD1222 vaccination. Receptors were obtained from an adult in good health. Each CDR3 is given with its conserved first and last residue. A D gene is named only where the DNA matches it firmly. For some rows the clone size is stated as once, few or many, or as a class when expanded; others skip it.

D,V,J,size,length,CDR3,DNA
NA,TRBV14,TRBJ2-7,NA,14,CASSPAGTNYEQYF,TGTGCCAGCAGCCCCGCTGGGACAAACTACGAGCAGTACTTC
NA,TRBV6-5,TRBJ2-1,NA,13,CASKVDGGNEQFF,TGTGCCAGCAAGGTGGATGGGGGCAATGAGCAGTTCTTC
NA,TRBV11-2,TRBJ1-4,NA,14,CASSLVGGVEKLFF,TGTGCCAGCAGCTTAGTGGGGGGGGTTGAAAAACTGTTTTTT
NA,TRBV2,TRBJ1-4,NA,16,CASRSDGGRNREKLFF,TGTGCCAGCAGATCGGATGGAGGGCGCAATAGGGAAAAACTGTTTTTT
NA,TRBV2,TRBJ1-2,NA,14,CATRGNGLNYGYTF,TGTGCCACGAGGGGGAACGGGCTAAACTATGGCTACACCTTC
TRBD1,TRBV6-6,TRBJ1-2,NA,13,CASSYPQGYGYTF,TGTGCCAGCAGTTACCCACAGGGGTATGGCTACACCTTC
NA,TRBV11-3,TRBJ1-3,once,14,CASSLPPLTNTIYF,TGTGCCAGCAGCTTACCGCCACTTACTAACACCATATATTTT
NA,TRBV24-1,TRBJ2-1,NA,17,CATSRSPGQSSYNEQFF,TGTGCCACCAGTCGATCCCCGGGACAAAGCTCCTACAATGAGCAGTTCTTC
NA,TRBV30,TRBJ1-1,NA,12,CAEDSGNTEAFF,TGTGCCGAGGACAGTGGGAACACTGAAGCTTTCTTT
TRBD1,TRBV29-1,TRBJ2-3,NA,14,CSPRRAGGTDTQYF,TGCAGCCCCCGCAGGGCAGGGGGAACAGATACGCAGTATTTT
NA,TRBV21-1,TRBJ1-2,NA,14,CASSTRGLGYGYTF,TGTGCCAGCAGTACCAGGGGGCTGGGATATGGCTACACCTTC
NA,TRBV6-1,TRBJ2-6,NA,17,CASSEDVWGSGANVLTF,TGTGCCAGCAGTGAAGACGTGTGGGGCTCTGGGGCCAACGTCCTGACTTTC
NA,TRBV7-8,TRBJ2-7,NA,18,CASTKGDLASHRSYEQYF,TGTGCCAGCACCAAGGGGGATCTAGCGAGTCATAGGTCCTACGAGCAGTACTTC
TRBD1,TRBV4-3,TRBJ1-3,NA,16,CASSQDRGLSGNTIYF,TGCGCCAGCAGCCAGGACAGGGGGCTCTCTGGAAACACCATATATTTT
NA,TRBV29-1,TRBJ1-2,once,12,CSAATDDYGYTF,TGCAGCGCTGCGACAGACGACTATGGCTACACCTTC
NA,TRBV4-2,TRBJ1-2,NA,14,CASSQVGTNYGYTF,TGTGCCAGCAGCCAAGTGGGGACTAACTATGGCTACACCTTC
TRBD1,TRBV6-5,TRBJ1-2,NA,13,CASRTRTGRGYTF,TGTGCCAGCAGGACACGGACAGGAAGAGGCTACACCTTC
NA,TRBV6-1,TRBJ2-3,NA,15,CASSDQGSGSDTQYF,TGTGCCAGCAGTGACCAGGGGAGCGGGTCAGATACGCAGTATTTT
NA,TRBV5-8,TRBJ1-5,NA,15,CASSLDLGDGQPQHF,TGTGCCAGCAGCTTGGATCTGGGAGATGGTCAGCCCCAGCATTTT
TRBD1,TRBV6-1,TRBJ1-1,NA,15,CASSDGQGARAEAFF,TGTGCCAGCAGTGACGGACAGGGGGCTAGGGCTGAAGCTTTCTTT
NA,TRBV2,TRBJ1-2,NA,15,CASSEALRGGDGYTF,TGTGCCAGCAGTGAAGCGCTTAGGGGGGGCGATGGCTACACCTTC
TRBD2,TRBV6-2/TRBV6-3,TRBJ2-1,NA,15,CASSYGLAGRDEQFF,TGTGCCAGCAGTTACGGCCTAGCGGGAAGGGATGAGCAGTTCTTC
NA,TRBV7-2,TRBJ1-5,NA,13,CASSLGADQPQHF,TGTGCCAGCAGCTTAGGGGCAGATCAGCCCCAGCATTTT
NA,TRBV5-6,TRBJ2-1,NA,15,CASSLKMATSNEQFF,TGTGCCAGCAGCCTTAAGATGGCCACGTCCAATGAGCAGTTCTTC
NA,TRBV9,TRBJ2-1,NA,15,CASSVDDSSYNEQFF,TGTGCCAGCAGCGTAGATGACAGCTCCTACAATGAGCAGTTCTTC
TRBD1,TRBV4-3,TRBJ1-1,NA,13,CASSQNRQGLPFF,TGCGCCAGCAGCCAGAACAGACAGGGGTTACCTTTCTTT